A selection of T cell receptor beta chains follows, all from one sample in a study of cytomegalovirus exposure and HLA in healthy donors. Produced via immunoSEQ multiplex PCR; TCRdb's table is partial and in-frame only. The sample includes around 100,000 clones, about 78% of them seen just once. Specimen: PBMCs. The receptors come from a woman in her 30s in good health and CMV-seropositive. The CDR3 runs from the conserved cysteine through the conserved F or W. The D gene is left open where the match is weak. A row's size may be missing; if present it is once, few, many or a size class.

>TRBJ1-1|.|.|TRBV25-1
TGTGCCAGCAGTGAATCGGGGGGCGGCACTGAAGCTTTCTTT
CASSESGGGTEAFF
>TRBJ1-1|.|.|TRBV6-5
TGTGCCAGCAGTTACAGCCCAGGGCAGATGAACACTGAAGCTTTCTTT
CASSYSPGQMNTEAFF
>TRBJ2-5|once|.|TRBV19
TGTGCCAGTAGGGGGGCTCAAGAGGCCCAGTACTTC
CASRGAQEAQYF
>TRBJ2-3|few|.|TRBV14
TGTGCCAGCAGCCAATCGACACCCTTCACAGATACGCAGTATTTT
CASSQSTPFTDTQYF
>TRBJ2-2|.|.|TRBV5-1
TGCGCCAGCAGCTTGGGAGGGGGAACCGGGGAGCTGTTTTTT
CASSLGGGTGELFF
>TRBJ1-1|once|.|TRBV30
TGTGCCAGGCAGGGAGGGGCACCCGAAGCTTTCTTT
CARQGGAPEAFF
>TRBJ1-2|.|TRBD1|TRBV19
TGTGCCAGTACCCCTCTAACAGGGGTTGATGGCTACACCTTC
CASTPLTGVDGYTF
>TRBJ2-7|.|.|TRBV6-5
TGTGCCAGCAGTTCAGGGTTTACCTACGAGCAGTACTTC
CASSSGFTYEQYF
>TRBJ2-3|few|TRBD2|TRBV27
TGTGCCAGCAGTTGGCTAGCGGGAAGAGATACGCAGTATTTT
CASSWLAGRDTQYF
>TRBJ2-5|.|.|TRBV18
TGTGCCAGCTCACCGCCGTCCGGGGGACCCCAAGAGACCCAGTACTTC
CASSPPSGGPQETQYF
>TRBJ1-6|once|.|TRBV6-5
TGTGCCAGCAGTTTCTGGAGCTCCTATAATTCACCCCTCCACTTT
CASSFWSSYNSPLHF
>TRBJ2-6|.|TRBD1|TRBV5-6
TGTGCCAGCAGCTTATGGGACAGGCGATACTCTGGGGCCAACGTCCTGACTTTC
CASSLWDRRYSGANVLTF
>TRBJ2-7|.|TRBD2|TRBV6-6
TGTGCCAGCAGCTCCCGCGGGGGTTCGAACGAGCAGTACTTC
CASSSRGGSNEQYF
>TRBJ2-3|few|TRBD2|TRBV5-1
TGCGCCAGCAGCGGAAGGACTAGCGGAGGGAGGGGAGGCACAGATACGCAGTATTTT
CASSGRTSGGRGGTDTQYF
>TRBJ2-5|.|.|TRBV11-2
TGTGCCAGCAGCAACGGGATCCAAGAGACCCAGTACTTC
CASSNGIQETQYF
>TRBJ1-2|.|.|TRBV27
TGTGCCAGCAGTTATGGTCGGGAGGGGGTAGGCTACACCTTC
CASSYGREGVGYTF
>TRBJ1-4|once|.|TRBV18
TGTGCCAGCTCACCACAATCGGGGTTGACTAATGAAAAACTGTTTTTT
CASSPQSGLTNEKLFF